The rows below give T cell receptor beta chains drawn from one sample of a study of blood T cells in healthy people across ages. TCRdb recomputed calls from the 5' RACE reads with MiXCR, one row per CDR3 protein. The sample records roughly 830,000 distinct CDR3 sequences, 55% to 65% being singletons. Material for sequencing was blood. The source of these receptors is a man aged 25 to 40 in good health. CDR3s include the opening cysteine and the closing phenylalanine or tryptophan. A D gene is named only where the DNA matches it firmly. Some rows mark clone size as missing; the rest say once, few, many or name a class of expanded clone.

clone size	J gene	V gene	CDR3 length	D gene	CDR3 DNA	CDR3 protein
few	TRBJ2-3	TRBV7-3	16	.	TGTGCCAGCAGCTTAACGTTGGGGGCAGGCACAGATACGCAGTATTTT	CASSLTLGAGTDTQYF
few	TRBJ2-7	TRBV27	15	TRBD1	TGTGCCAGCAGTTTACGGACAGGGGGCGATTACGAGCAGTACTTC	CASSLRTGGDYEQYF
.	TRBJ2-7	TRBV29-1	14	.	TGCAGCGTTGAAGGACAGGTGGAACCCTACGAGCAGTACTTC	CSVEGQVEPYEQYF
.	TRBJ1-5	TRBV7-8	15	TRBD1	TGTGCCAGCAGCTTCCGGACAGGGGCTAATCAGCCCCAGCATTTT	CASSFRTGANQPQHF
few	TRBJ2-1	TRBV19	17	TRBD2	TGTGCCAGTAGTATAACCCCCCCTAGCGGGGGTCGGGATGAGCAGTTCTTC	CASSITPPSGGRDEQFF
.	TRBJ2-3	TRBV15	17	TRBD1	TGTGCCACCAGCGGAAGTCGGGACAGGGTTATCACAGATACGCAGTATTTT	CATSGSRDRVITDTQYF
.	TRBJ2-7	TRBV7-9	13	.	TGTGCCACCACTGCGGCCGCGTCCTACGAGCAGTACTTC	CATTAAASYEQYF
.	TRBJ2-5	TRBV5-1	15	.	TGCGCCAGCAGCTGGGACCCGGGCGGCCAAGAGACCCAGTACTTC	CASSWDPGGQETQYF
.	TRBJ1-2	TRBV20-1	16	TRBD1	TGCAGTGCTAGTGGGACAGGGGGCCTTACTGTCTATGGCTACACCTTC	CSASGTGGLTVYGYTF
.	TRBJ2-1	TRBV29-1	14	TRBD1	TGCAGCGTTGTAACAGGGGAACCCTACAATGAGCAGTTCTTC	CSVVTGEPYNEQFF
.	TRBJ2-3	TRBV6-5	14	TRBD1	TGTGCCAGCAGTGACAGGGAACTCACAGATACGCAGTATTTT	CASSDRELTDTQYF
once	TRBJ2-7	TRBV7-3	15	TRBD1	TGTGCCAGCAGCGCCAATGGACAGGGGGCCTACGAGCAGTACTTC	CASSANGQGAYEQYF
few	TRBJ2-1	TRBV2	16	.	TGTGCCAGCAGTGAACTCTCAGGGAATTTCTACAATGAGCAGTTCTTC	CASSELSGNFYNEQFF
.	TRBJ2-3	TRBV6-4	15	TRBD2	TGTGCCAGCAGGCTAGCGGGGGGGCCTAAAGATACGCAGTATTTT	CASRLAGGPKDTQYF
.	TRBJ2-1	TRBV7-3	15	.	TGTGCCAGGAGCCCGTGGGGCGGGGCAAAGAATGAGCAGTTCTTC	CARSPWGGAKNEQFF
few	TRBJ2-3	TRBV18	17	TRBD2	TGTGCCAGCTCACTTGCCCTGGGACTAGTGCCGGAGAATGCGCAGTATTTT	CASSLALGLVPENAQYF
.	TRBJ2-4	TRBV2	15	.	TGTGCCAGCAGTGAAGTAGTCTTAGCCAAAAACATTCAGTACTTC	CASSEVVLAKNIQYF
.	TRBJ1-2	TRBV27	14	.	TGTGCCAGCAGTAAAGCCCTAGGGGGCTATGGCTACACCTTC	CASSKALGGYGYTF
few	TRBJ2-1	TRBV2	14	.	TGTGCCAGCAGTGAACAGGGTCCATACAATGAGCAGTTCTTC	CASSEQGPYNEQFF
.	TRBJ2-3	TRBV4-3	16	TRBD2	TGCGCCAGCAGCCAAGTTCTGCGGGGGGCCCCAGATACGCAGTATTTT	CASSQVLRGAPDTQYF
.	TRBJ2-3	TRBV4-3	17	.	TGCGCCAGCAGCCAAACTCCCTCAGGGGTTCGGACAGATACGCAGTATTTT	CASSQTPSGVRTDTQYF
many	TRBJ2-4	TRBV11-2	17	.	TGTGCCAGCAGCTTAGAGCGCGCGGGCGGAGCCAAAAACATTCAGTACTTC	CASSLERAGGAKNIQYF
few	TRBJ2-5	TRBV20-1	12	TRBD1	TGCAGTGCCCTGGACAGGGGGAAGACCCAGTACTTC	CSALDRGKTQYF
.	TRBJ2-7	TRBV28	16	.	TGTGCCAGCAGTTTGCGGTCCCTGCCGGGGCCCTACGAGCAGTACTTC	CASSLRSLPGPYEQYF